This TCR beta chain was identified in a study of tumor-infiltrating lymphocytes in localized non-small cell lung cancer (dated by TCRdb to the early 2020s). Notes on the research overall: The cohort included patients whose samples were collected after neoadjuvant chemotherapy, as well as both smokers and never-smokers and several histologies. Each patient provided resected tumor tissue plus uninvolved lung tissue from the same patient, with the uninvolved lung tissue described as non-adjacent to the tumor. TCR sequencing was one of several integrated assays, alongside flow cytometry, multiplex immunofluorescence, RNA-seq, exome sequencing and proteomics, applied to the same patients. In total, the ICON cohort consisted of roughly 150 surgical patients with localized non-small cell lung cancer who had their tumors resected. The paired tumor versus uninvolved lung comparison of immunoSEQ T-cell fraction included a few dozen patients. General study outcomes and caveats: Assay coverage differed among patients according to how much tissue was available, so only a subset of the cohort had TCR sequencing. Tumor T-cell fraction from TCR sequencing was not associated with recurrence-free survival (p = 0.61). In line with immunofluorescence CD3 counts, TCRbeta sequencing supported higher T cell infiltration in tumors compared with uninvolved lung tissue. The TCR-derived T-cell fraction showed no difference between the flow cytometry-defined immunotypes IM1 (good prognosis) and IM2 (poor prognosis). Different pieces of the same tissue were used for different assays, so technical variation could not be separated from intratumor heterogeneity.

The first patient joined ICON in early 2016, and enrollment wrapped up when the last patient was enrolled in the second half of 2018. In a subcohort of 70 to 95 patients, fresh tumor and matched uninvolved tissue were collected for in-depth immune analyses, with TCR sequencing among those analyses. DNA for TCR sequencing was isolated from bulk tissue, and no cell sorting was done. The T-cell fraction in tumor and uninvolved lung tissue was obtained from TCR sequencing using the immunoSEQ assay. Regarding the original processing steps: For survival analysis, patients were divided into high (upper tertile) and low (lower two tertiles) T-cell fraction groups, which were compared by log-rank test. A signed-rank test was used to check for differences in T-cell fraction between paired tumor and uninvolved lung. TCRdb obtained this table from immuneACCESS and retained in-frame rearrangements with V and J assigned. These tables miss some clones; where compared with another copy, unresolved V genes account for less than half of the shortfall, and the remainder is unexplained. Clone size and the V and J calls come from that table; the DNA yielded D and trimming. Here the sample has 15,000 or so clones; approximately 80% occur a single time. The ten largest clones take up around 6.4% of the sample.

CDR1 and CDR2 are drawn from the germline V gene: ENHRY, SYGVKD. The CDR3, cysteine through phenylalanine, is 11 amino acids long. Only CDR3 DNA is held: 33 bases, read in frame from base 1. At the junction V is shortened by 5 bases and J by 0 bases, with 0 bases in between. Turning to this clone: This clone's antigen is unknown. No qualities accompany the bases; no much larger clone lies one base away.

Sequencing was done on a sample of lung tumor tissue. The clonotype comes from a human donor with non-small cell lung cancer. The sequence joins TRBV10-3 to TRBJ2-3; the D gene is unclear. The DNA sequence is TGTGCCATCAGTAGCACAGATACGCAGTATTTT. Translated, this is CAISSTDTQYF.